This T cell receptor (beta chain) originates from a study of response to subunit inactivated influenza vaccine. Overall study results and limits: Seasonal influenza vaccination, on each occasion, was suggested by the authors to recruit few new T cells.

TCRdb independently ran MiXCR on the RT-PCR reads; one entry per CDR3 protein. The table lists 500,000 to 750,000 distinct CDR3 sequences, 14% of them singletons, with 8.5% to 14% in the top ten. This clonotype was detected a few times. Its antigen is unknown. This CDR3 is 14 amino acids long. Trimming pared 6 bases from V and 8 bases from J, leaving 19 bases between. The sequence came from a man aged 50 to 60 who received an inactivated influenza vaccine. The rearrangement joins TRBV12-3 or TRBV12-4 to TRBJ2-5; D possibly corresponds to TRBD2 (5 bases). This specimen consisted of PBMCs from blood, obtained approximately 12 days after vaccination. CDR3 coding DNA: TGTGCCAGCAGCCCGCGGATGGGGTCGGGAACCCAGTACTTC. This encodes CASSPRMGSGTQYF.